This paragraph reports one T cell receptor (beta chain). Antigen unknown. Method: immunoSEQ multiplex PCR; TCRdb's copy keeps in-frame clones and lacks some. The table lists roughly 66,000 clones, more than 75% of them singletons. This sample is drawn from a study of OX40 agonist ivuxolimab in advanced cancers. Study-level findings and limits: With doses of 0.1-3.0 mg/kg, partial responders showed among the lowest clonal expansion.

Germline CDR1 reads MDHEN; CDR2 reads SYDVKM. V was pared by 2 bases and J by 2 bases, with 15 bases between. This CDR3 is built from 16 residues. Blood samples were obtained at baseline, cycle 4 day 1, and cycle 7 day 1. This TCR was recovered from an adult with an advanced solid tumor such as melanoma, head and neck, liver or kidney cancer. This chain connects TRBV28 to TRBJ1-2, with TRBD1 as a possible D gene (5 bases). The material was CD4+ or CD8+ T cells sorted from blood, obtained in a trial of the OX40 agonist ivuxolimab. CDR3 region: CASSLTLGQGNYGYTF. For the CDR3, the DNA is TGTGCCAGCAGTTTAACTCTGGGGCAGGGAAACTATGGCTACACCTTC.